Given below is one T cell receptor (beta chain) in context. This sample was included in a study of cytomegalovirus exposure and HLA in healthy donors. The PCR ran on 60 Vbeta and 13 Jbeta primers. This table comes from immunoSEQ multiplex PCR, and its TCRdb copy is limited to in-frame clones, with some not included. The sample has 50,000 or so clones; over 60% are singletons. The CDR3 is 13 amino acids. Germline V gives CDR1 MDHEN, CDR2 SYDVKM. V shed 3 bases and J shed 5 bases, with 10 bases lying between them. This receptor was identified in a woman in her 50s in good health and CMV-seronegative. The material sequenced was PBMCs. J is TRBJ1-2 and V is TRBV28, with D unclear. This CDR3 reads CASSFYTIYGYTF. CDR3 DNA: TGTGCCAGCAGTTTTTACACCATTTATGGCTACACCTTC.